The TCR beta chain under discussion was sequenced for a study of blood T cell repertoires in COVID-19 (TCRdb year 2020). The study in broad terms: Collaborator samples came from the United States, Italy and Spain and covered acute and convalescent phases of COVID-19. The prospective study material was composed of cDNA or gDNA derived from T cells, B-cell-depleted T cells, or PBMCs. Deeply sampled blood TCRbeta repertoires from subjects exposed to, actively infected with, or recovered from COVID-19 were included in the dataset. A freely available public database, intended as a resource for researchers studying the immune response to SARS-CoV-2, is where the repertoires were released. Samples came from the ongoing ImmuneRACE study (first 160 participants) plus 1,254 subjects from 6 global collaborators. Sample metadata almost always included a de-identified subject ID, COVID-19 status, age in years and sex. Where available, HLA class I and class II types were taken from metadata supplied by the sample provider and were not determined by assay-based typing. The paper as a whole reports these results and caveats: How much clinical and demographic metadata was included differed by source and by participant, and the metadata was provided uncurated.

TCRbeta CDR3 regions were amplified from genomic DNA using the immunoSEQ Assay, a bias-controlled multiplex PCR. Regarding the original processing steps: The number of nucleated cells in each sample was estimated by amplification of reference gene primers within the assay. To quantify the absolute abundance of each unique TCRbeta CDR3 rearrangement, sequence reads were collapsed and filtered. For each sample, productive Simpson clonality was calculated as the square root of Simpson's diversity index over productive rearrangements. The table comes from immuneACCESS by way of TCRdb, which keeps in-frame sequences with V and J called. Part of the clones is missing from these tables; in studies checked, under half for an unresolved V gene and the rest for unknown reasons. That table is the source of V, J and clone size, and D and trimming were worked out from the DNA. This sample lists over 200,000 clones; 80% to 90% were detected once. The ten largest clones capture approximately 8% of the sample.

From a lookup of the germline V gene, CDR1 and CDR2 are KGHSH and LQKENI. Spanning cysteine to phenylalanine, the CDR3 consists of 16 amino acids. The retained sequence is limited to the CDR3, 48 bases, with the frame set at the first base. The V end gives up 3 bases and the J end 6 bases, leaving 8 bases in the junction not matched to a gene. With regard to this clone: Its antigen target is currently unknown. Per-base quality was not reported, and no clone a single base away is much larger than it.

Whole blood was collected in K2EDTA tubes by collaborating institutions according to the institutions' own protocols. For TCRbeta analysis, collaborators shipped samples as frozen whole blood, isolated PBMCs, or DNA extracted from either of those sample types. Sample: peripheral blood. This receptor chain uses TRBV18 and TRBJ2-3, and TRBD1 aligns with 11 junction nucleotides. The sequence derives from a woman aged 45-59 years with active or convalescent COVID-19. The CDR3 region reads CASSPRTGGRKDTQYF. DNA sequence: TGTGCCAGCTCACCGCGGACAGGGGGCAGGAAGGATACGCAGTATTTT.